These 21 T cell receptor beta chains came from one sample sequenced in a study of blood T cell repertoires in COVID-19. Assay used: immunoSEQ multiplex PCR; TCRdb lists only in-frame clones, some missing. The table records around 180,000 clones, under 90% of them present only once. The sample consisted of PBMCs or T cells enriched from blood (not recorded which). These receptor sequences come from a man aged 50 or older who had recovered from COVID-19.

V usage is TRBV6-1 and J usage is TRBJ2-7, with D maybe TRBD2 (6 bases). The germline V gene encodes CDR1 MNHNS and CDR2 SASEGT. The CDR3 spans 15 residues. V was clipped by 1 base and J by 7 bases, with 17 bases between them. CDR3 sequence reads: CASSEGGGLPGEQYF. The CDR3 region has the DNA TGTGCCAGCAGTGAAGGGGGAGGACTCCCAGGGGAGCAGTACTTC.

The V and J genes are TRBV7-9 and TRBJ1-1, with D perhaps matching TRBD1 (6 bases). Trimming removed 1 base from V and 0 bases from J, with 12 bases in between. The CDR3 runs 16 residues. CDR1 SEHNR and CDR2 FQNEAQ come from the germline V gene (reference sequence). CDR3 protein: CASSLGRGPMNTEAFF. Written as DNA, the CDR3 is TGTGCCAGCAGCTTAGGCAGGGGTCCCATGAACACTGAAGCTTTCTTT.

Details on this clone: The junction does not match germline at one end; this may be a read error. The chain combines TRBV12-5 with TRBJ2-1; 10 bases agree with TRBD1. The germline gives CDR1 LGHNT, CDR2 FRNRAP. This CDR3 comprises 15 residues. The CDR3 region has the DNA TGTGCTAGTGGATTGGGACAGGGGAATCTAAATGAGCAGTTCTTC. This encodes CASGLGQGNLNEQFF.

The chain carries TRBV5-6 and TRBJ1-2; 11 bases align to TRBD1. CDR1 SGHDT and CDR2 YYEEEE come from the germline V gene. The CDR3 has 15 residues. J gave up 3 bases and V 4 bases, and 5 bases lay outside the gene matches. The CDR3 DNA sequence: TGTGCCAGCAGCCCCCGGACAGGGGGCTACTATGGCTACACCTTC. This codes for CASSPRTGGYYGYTF.

CDR3 sequence: CSVEERAGIKNNYGYTF. The CDR3 DNA reads TGCAGCGTTGAAGAGCGGGCCGGCATTAAAAATAACTATGGCTACACCTTC. The chain has TRBV29-1 and TRBJ1-2, with no clear D. The CDR3 sequence is 17 residues long. The ends were cut back, 0 bases at V and 1 base at J, with 18 bases in the middle. Germline CDR1 reads SQVTM; CDR2 reads ANQGSEA.

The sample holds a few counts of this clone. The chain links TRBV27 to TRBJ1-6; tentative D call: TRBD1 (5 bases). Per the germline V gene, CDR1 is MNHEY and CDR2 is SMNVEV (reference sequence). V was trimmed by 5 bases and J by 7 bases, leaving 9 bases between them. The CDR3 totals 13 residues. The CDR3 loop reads CASSAGRNSPLHF. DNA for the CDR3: TGTGCCAGCAGTGCGGGACGGAATTCACCCCTCCACTTT.

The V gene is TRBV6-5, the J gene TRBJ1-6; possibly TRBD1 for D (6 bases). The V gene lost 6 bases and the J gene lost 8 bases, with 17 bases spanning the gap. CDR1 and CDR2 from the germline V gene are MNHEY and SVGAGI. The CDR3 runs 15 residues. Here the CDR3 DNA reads TGTGCCAGCAGCGAGGGCAGGGCAGGGGATTCACCCCTCCACTTT. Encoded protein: CASSEGRAGDSPLHF.

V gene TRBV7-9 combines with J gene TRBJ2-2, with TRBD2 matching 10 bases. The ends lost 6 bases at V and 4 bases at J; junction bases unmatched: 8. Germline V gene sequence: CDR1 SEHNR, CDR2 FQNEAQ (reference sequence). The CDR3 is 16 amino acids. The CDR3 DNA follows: TGTGCCAGCAGTTTTATAGCGGGGGGTACCACCGGGGAGCTGTTTTTT. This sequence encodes CASSFIAGGTTGELFF.

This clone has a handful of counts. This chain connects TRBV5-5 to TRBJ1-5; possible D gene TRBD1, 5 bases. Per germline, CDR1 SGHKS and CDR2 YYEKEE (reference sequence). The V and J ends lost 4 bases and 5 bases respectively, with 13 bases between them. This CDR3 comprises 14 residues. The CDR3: CASSPGNFDQPQHF. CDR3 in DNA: TGTGCCAGCAGCCCAGGGAACTTCGATCAGCCCCAGCATTTT.

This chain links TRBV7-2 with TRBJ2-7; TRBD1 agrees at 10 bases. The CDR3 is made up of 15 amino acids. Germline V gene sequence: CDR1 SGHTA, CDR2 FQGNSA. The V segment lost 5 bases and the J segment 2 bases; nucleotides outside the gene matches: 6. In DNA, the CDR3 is TGTGCCAGCAGCAGGACCGGGACAGGGGCCTACGAGCAGTACTTC. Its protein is CASSRTGTGAYEQYF.

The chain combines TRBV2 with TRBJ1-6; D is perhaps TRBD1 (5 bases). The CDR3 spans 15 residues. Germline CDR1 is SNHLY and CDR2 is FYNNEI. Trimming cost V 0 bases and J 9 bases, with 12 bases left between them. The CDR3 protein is CASSEAAQGVSPLHF. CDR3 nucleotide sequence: TGTGCCAGCAGTGAAGCGGCGCAGGGCGTTTCACCCCTCCACTTT. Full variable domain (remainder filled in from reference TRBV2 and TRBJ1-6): EPEVTQTPSHQVTQMGQEVILRCVPISNHLYFYWYRQILGQKVEFLVSFYNNEISEKSEIFDDQFSVERPDGSNFTLKIRSTKLEDSAMYFCASSEAAQGVSPLHFGNGTRLTVT.

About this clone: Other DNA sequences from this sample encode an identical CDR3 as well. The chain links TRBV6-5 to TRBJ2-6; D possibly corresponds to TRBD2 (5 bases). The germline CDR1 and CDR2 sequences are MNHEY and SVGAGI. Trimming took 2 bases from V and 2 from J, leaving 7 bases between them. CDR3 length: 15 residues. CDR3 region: CASSYRGTGANVLTF. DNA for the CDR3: TGTGCCAGCAGTTACCGGGGTACTGGGGCCAACGTCCTGACTTTC.

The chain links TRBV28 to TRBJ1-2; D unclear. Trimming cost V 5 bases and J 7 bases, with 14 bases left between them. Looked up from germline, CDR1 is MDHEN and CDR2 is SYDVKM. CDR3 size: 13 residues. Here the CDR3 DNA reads TGTGCCAGCAGTCCCGGGGATCGTGGTGGCTACACCTTC. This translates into CASSPGDRGGYTF.

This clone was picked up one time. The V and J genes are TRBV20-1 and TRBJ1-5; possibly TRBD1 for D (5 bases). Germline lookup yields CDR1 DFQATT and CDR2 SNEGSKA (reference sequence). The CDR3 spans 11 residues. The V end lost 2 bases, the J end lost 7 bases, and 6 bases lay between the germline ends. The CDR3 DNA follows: TGCAGTGCTAGAAGGGGACAGCCCCAGCATTTT. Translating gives CSARRGQPQHF.

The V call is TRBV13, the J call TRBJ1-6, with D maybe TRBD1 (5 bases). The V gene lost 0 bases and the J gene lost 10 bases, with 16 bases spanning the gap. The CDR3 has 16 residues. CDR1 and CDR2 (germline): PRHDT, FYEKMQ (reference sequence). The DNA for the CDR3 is TGTGCCAGCAGCTTAGGCGGGCGGGACTCTCTCTCACCCCTCCACTTT. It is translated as CASSLGGRDSLSPLHF.

CDR3 loop: CASSDPGTLAEKLFF. DNA for the CDR3: TGTGCCAGCAGTGACCCCGGGACACTGGCTGAAAAACTGTTTTTT. This chain joins TRBV6-1 and TRBJ1-4; possible D gene TRBD1, 6 bases. V lost 3 bases to trimming and J lost 7 bases, with 15 bases between them. The CDR3 runs 15 residues. The V gene's germline CDR1 is MNHNS and CDR2 SASEGT.

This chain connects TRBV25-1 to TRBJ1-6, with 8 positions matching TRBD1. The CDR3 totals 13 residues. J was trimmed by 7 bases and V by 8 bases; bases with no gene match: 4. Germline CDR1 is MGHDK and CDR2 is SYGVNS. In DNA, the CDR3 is TGTGCCAGCCAGACAGGGGAGAATTCACCCCTCCACTTT. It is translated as CASQTGENSPLHF. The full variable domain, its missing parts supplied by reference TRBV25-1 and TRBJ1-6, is EADIYQTPRYLVIGTGKKITLECSQTMGHDKMYWYQQDPGMELHLIHYSYGVNSTEKGDLSSESTVSRIRTEHFPLTLESARPSHTSQYLCASQTGENSPLHFGNGTRLTVT.

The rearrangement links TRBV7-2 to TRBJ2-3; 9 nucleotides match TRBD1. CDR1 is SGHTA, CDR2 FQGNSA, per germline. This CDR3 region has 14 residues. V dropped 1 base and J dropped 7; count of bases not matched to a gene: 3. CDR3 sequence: CASSLDRGPYTQYF. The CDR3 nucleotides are TGTGCCAGCAGCTTAGACAGGGGGCCATATACGCAGTATTTT.

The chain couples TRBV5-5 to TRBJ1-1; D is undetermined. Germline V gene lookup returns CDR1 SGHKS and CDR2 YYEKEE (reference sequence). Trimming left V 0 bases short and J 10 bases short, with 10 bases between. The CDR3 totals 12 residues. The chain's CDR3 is CASSLDTSGAFF. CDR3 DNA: TGTGCCAGCAGCTTGGACACTTCGGGAGCTTTCTTT.

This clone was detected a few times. The CDR3 DNA reads TGCGCCAGCAGCTTAAGAGCGGCCACCGGGGAGCTGTTTTTT. Translation gives CASSLRAATGELFF. This chain uses TRBV5-1 with TRBJ2-2; perhaps TRBD2 as D (5 bases). The germline V gene encodes CDR1 SGHRS and CDR2 YFSETQ. This CDR3 has 14 amino acids. V was shortened by 2 bases and J by 4 bases, with 9 bases between the two germline ends.

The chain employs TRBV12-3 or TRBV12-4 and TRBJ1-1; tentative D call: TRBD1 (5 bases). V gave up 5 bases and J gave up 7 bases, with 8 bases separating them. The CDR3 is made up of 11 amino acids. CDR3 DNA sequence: TGTGCCAGCAGTAGGGGCGGTGAAGCTTTCTTT. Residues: CASSRGGEAFF.